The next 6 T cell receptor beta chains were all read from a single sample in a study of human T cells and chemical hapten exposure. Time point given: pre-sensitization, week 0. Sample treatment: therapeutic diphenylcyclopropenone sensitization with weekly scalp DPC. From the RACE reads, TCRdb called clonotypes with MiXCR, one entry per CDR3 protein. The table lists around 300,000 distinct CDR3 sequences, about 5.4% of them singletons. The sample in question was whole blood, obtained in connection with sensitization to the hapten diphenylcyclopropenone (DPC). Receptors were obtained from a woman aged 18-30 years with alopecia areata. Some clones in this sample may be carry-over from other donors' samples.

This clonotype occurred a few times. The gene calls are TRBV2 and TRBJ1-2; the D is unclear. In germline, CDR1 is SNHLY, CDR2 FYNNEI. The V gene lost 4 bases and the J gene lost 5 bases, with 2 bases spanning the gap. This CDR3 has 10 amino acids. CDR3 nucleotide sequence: TGTGCCAGCAGTGTTTATGGCTACACCTTC. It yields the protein CASSVYGYTF.

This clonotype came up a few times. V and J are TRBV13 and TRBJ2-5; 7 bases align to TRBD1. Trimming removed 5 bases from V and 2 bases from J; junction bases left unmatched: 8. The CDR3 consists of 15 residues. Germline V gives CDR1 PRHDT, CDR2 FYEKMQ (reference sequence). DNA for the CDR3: TGTGCCAGCAGCCACGGACAGGAGAAACAAGAGACCCAGTACTTC. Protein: CASSHGQEKQETQYF.

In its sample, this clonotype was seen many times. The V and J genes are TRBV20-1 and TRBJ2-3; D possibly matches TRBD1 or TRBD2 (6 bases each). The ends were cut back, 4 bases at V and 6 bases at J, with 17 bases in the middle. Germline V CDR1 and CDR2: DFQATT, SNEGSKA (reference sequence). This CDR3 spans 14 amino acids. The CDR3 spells CSAKGGLSGDTQYF. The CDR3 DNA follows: TGCAGTGCTAAGGGGGGACTTTCTGGGGATACGCAGTATTTT.

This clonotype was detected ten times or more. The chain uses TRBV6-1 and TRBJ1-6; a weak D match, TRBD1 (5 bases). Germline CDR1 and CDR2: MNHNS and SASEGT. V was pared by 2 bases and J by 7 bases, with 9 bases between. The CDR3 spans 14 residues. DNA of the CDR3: TGTGCCAGCAGTGAATGGGCAGGGAATTCACCCCTCCACTTT. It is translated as CASSEWAGNSPLHF.

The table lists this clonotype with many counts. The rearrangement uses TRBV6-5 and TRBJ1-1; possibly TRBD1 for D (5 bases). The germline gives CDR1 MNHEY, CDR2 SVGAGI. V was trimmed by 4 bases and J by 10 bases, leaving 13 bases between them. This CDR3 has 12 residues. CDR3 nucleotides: TGTGCCAGCAGTTCTCCCGGGGGTAGAGCTTTCTTT. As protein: CASSSPGGRAFF.

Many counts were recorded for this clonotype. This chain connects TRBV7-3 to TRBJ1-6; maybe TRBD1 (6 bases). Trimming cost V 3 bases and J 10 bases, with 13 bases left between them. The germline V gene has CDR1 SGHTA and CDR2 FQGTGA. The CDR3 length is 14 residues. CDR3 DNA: TGTGCCAGCAGCTTTAGAGGGGGTAGCTCACCCCTCCACTTT. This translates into CASSFRGGSSPLHF.